This T cell receptor beta chain was captured in a study of T cell changes during pregnancy in multiple sclerosis (dated by TCRdb to the late 2010s). Context from the whole study: The study examined how the T cell repertoire changed over the course of pregnancy in women with multiple sclerosis.

The CDR3 numbers 14 residues from cysteine through phenylalanine. The kept DNA is CDR3 alone, 42 bases in frame from the first base. Looking up the germline V gene yields CDR1 SGHTA and CDR2 FQGNSA. V is cut by 5 bases and J by 2 bases, and the space between the germline ends is 13 bases. On this clone itself: This receptor's antigen is unknown. It has no much larger one-base neighbor in the sample; base qualities were not kept.

The protocol used for the library was the immunoSEQ multiplex PCR assay. This is the immuneACCESS table as TCRdb keeps it, with only in-frame sequences that have V and J called. A part of the clones is gone; compared with another copy, unresolved V genes explain less than half, and the rest is unexplained. In this sample the table shows approximately 61,000 clones, roughly 90% of which occur a single time. The ten largest clones capture about 1.7% of the sample. The chain joins TRBV7-2 to TRBJ2-7, with TRBD2 perhaps the D gene, on 6 matching bases. This sequence was found in a female donor with multiple sclerosis, enrolled in a pregnancy study. The sample consisted of peripheral blood, taken in the first trimester of pregnancy. At the DNA level, the sequence is TGTGCCAGCAGCCCTACCGGGGGTCCCTACGAGCAGTACTTC. This gives the protein CASSPTGGPYEQYF.